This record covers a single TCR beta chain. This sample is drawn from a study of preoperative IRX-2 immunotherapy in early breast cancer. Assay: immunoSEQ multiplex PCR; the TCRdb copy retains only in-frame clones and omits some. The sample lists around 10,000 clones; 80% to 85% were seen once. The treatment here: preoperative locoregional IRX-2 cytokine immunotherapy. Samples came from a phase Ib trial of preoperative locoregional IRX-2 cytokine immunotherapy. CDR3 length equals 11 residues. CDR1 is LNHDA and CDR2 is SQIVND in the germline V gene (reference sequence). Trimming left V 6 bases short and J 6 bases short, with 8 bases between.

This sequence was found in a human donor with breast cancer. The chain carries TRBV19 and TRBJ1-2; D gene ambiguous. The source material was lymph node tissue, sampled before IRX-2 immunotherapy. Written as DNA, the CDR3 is TGTGCCAGTAGAATGGGTGATGGCTACACCTTC. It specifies CASRMGDGYTF.